Below are 23 T cell receptor beta chains sequenced from a single sample in a study of CD8+ T cells in alopecia areata (dated by TCRdb to 2016 to 2019). The time point label corresponds to: baseline before oral tofacitinib. The library was produced with the immunoSEQ multiplex PCR assay. To provide template for TCR sequencing, every sample had RNA extracted and reverse transcribed into cDNA. The clones in this table, taken by TCRdb from immuneACCESS, are in-frame only. Not every clone is retained; where verified, under half of the shortfall comes from an unresolved V gene, and the cause of the rest is unknown. The sample table holds about 150,000 clones, of which 85% to 90% were seen once. In total, the top ten clones hold more than 12% of the sample. Sample: CD8+ T cells sorted from blood, taken at week 0. The origin of the receptors is a human donor with alopecia areata.

The chain has TRBV9 and TRBJ2-3; the match to TRBD2 covers 12 bases. CDR3 length: 17 residues. V lost 5 bases and J lost 0; bases outside the gene matches: 7. The germline CDR1 and CDR2 sequences are SGDLS and YYNGEE. In DNA form, the CDR3 reads TGTGCCAGCAGGCCACTAGCGGGAGGCCCTAGCACAGATACGCAGTATTTT. Translated: CASRPLAGGPSTDTQYF.

The CDR3 nucleotides are TGTGCCAGCAGTTTATCGAAGGGGGGCGCGGACTATGGCTACACCTTC. Encoded protein: CASSLSKGGADYGYTF. The rearrangement joins TRBV27 to TRBJ1-2, with D perhaps matching TRBD1 (6 bases). The germline gives CDR1 MNHEY, CDR2 SMNVEV (reference sequence). This CDR3 has 16 amino acids. Trimming removed 0 bases at V and 3 bases at J, with 14 bases between.

The V call is TRBV6-1, the J call TRBJ2-3, with D possibly TRBD1 on 6 matching bases. The CDR3 length is 15 residues. CDR1 and CDR2 from the germline V gene are MNHNS and SASEGT. Trimming cost V 5 bases and J 2 bases, with 14 bases left between them. The CDR3 nucleotides are TGTGCCAGCAGTCAGGACAGAGAATACACAGATACGCAGTATTTT. This gives the protein CASSQDREYTDTQYF.

The genes are TRBV5-4 and TRBJ2-7; weak D call: TRBD2 (5 bases). V gave up 0 bases and J gave up 4 bases, with 14 bases separating them. Germline V gene data show CDR1 as SGHNT and CDR2 as YYREEE (reference sequence). The CDR3 has 15 residues. The CDR3 spells CASSLGDSASYEQYF. In nucleotides, the CDR3 is TGTGCCAGCAGCTTGGGGGATAGCGCTTCTTACGAGCAGTACTTC. Looking up the rest from reference TRBV5-4 and TRBJ2-7 gives the full variable domain: ETGVTQSPTHLIKTRGQQVTLRCSSQSGHNTVSWYQQALGQGPQFIFQYYREEENGRGNFPPRFSGLQFPNYSSELNVNALELDDSALYLCASSLGDSASYEQYFGPGTRLTVT.

This clone has more than one count but fewer than ten. The CDR3 is CASSFPTGELEQYF. The DNA for the CDR3 is TGTGCCAGCAGCTTCCCCACAGGGGAGCTTGAGCAGTACTTC. The chain carries TRBV7-9 and TRBJ2-7; 7 bases align to TRBD1. Germline CDR1 reads SEHNR; CDR2 reads FQNEAQ (reference sequence). V lost 3 bases and J lost 7; bases outside the gene matches: 9. The CDR3 sequence is 14 residues long.

CDR3 residues: CASRQRPGQGYTEAFF. For the CDR3, the DNA is TGTGCCAGCAGACAAAGACCGGGACAGGGGTACACTGAAGCTTTCTTT. The rearrangement uses TRBV7-9 and TRBJ1-1, with 10 bases that match TRBD1. V shed 6 bases, J shed 3 bases, and the junction held 10 bases outside the gene matches. CDR3 length: 16 amino acids. The V gene's germline CDR1 is SEHNR and CDR2 FQNEAQ (reference sequence).

The chain combines TRBV6-5 with TRBJ2-7; D not certain. Germline CDR1 is MNHEY and CDR2 is SVGAGI. The CDR3 runs to 16 residues. Between the trimmed V and J ends, which lost 2 bases and 5 bases, there was a span of 19 bases. DNA for the CDR3: TGTGCCAGCAGTTACCTTTCTAAGGACCCATACCACGAGCAGTACTTC. Its protein is CASSYLSKDPYHEQYF.

The chain couples TRBV6-5 to TRBJ2-7, with a possible D match to TRBD2 (6 bases). Germline-derived CDR1 and CDR2 are MNHEY and SVGAGI. The CDR3 runs to 12 residues. Trimming pared 10 bases from V and 4 bases from J, leaving 14 bases between. As DNA, the CDR3 is TGTGCCACCACGGGGGAGGATTACGAGCAGTACTTC. Residues: CATTGEDYEQYF.

The chain employs TRBV14 and TRBJ2-7, with 9 bases aligning to TRBD1. CDR1 and CDR2 (germline): SGHDN, FVKESK. Trimming removed 3 bases from V and 0 bases from J; junction bases left unmatched: 9. This CDR3 is built from 17 residues. The CDR3 nucleotides are TGTGCCAGCAGCCAGGGGGCCGGGACAGGGCACTCCTACGAGCAGTACTTC. It specifies CASSQGAGTGHSYEQYF.

This chain connects TRBV7-3 to TRBJ2-7, with TRBD1 matching 7 bases. CDR1 SGHTA and CDR2 FQGTGA come from the germline V gene. The CDR3 covers 15 residues. The V and J ends lost 4 bases and 3 bases, in that order; junction bases with no gene match: 9. CDR3 DNA sequence: TGTGCCAGCAGCTCCCACCGGACAGGTATCTACGAGCAGTACTTC. Amino acids: CASSSHRTGIYEQYF.

This clone has a single count. This chain joins TRBV13 and TRBJ2-1, with 8 bases identical to TRBD2. CDR3 size: 17 residues. Germline-derived CDR1 and CDR2 are PRHDT and FYEKMQ (reference sequence). J gave up 6 bases and V 0 bases, and 10 bases lay outside the gene matches. CDR3 DNA sequence: TGTGCCAGCAGCTTAGGCCTCGTAGCGGGGACTTCCAATGAGCAGTTCTTC. Its translation: CASSLGLVAGTSNEQFF.

The chain employs TRBV7-3 and TRBJ2-7, with D hard to call. This CDR3 is 12 amino acids long. In germline, CDR1 is SGHTA, CDR2 FQGTGA. V shed 4 bases and J shed 7 bases, with 11 bases lying between them. The CDR3 DNA reads TGTGCCAGCAGCTCGGGTCTGGGGGAGCAGTACTTC. Translating it yields CASSSGLGEQYF.

The chain uses TRBV6-5 and TRBJ2-1; D tentatively fits TRBD1 or TRBD2 (5 bases each). Germline CDR1 MNHEY, CDR2 SVGAGI. The CDR3 spans 12 residues. V gave up 6 bases and J gave up 9 bases, with 12 bases separating them. CDR3 bases: TGTGCCAGCAGCTTGGGACCCGGTGAGCAGTTCTTC. Protein sequence: CASSLGPGEQFF.

V usage is TRBV30 and J usage is TRBJ2-7; the D is unclear. Germline assignment: CDR1 GTSNPN and CDR2 SVGIG (reference sequence). The V and J ends lost 0 bases and 5 bases respectively, with 8 bases between them. The CDR3 runs to 12 residues. CDR3 region: CAWSVFWDEQYF. CDR3 nucleotide sequence: TGTGCCTGGAGTGTCTTCTGGGACGAGCAGTACTTC.

The rearrangement uses TRBV4-2 and TRBJ2-3; 10 bases fit TRBD2. Trimming removed 1 base from V and 1 base from J; junction bases left unmatched: 5. The CDR3 loop spans 17 amino acids. Germline loops: CDR1 LGHNA, CDR2 YNFKEQ. The CDR3 protein is CASSQVILAGRTDTQYF. The CDR3 nucleotides read TGTGCCAGCAGCCAAGTCATACTAGCGGGACGCACAGATACGCAGTATTTT.

This rearrangement joins TRBV7-8 to TRBJ2-7; 8 bases are shared with TRBD1. J gave up 0 bases and V 5 bases, and 6 bases lay outside the gene matches. CDR1 is SGHVS and CDR2 is FQNEAQ in the germline V gene. The CDR3 extends over 15 amino acids. CDR3 nucleotides: TGTGCCAGCAGCCCCCAGGGGGCGAGCTCCTACGAGCAGTACTTC. This codes for CASSPQGASSYEQYF.

The V and J genes are TRBV9 and TRBJ2-5, with TRBD1 identical over 7 bases. The J call is uncertain, as TRBJ2-7 better fits the DNA end. The CDR3 contains 14 residues. In germline, CDR1 is SGDLS, CDR2 YYNGEE. The CDR3: CASSQTTGSYEQYF. The CDR3 region has the DNA TGTGCCAGCAGCCAGACGACAGGGTCCTACGAGCAGTACTTC.

This rearrangement joins TRBV7-6 to TRBJ2-1; D is ambiguous. Trimming shortened V by 2 bases and J by 4 bases, and 6 bases separated the two germline ends. From germline, CDR1 is SGHVS and CDR2 FNYEAQ. CDR3 size: 13 residues. The CDR3 nucleotides read TGTGCCAGCAGCTTAACCGGGTACAATGAGCAGTTCTTC. Protein sequence: CASSLTGYNEQFF.

This clone was seen only once. This chain links TRBV27 with TRBJ1-2; D is possibly TRBD1 (5 bases). The CDR3 has 15 amino acids. V was clipped by 4 bases and J by 2 bases, with 14 bases between them. Germline V gives CDR1 MNHEY, CDR2 SMNVEV (reference sequence). Here the CDR3 DNA reads TGTGCCAGCAGTTCGCAGGGTGAGGGCAACTATGGCTACACCTTC. This encodes CASSSQGEGNYGYTF.

The V gene is TRBV27, the J gene TRBJ2-3; D is unclear. The V and J ends lost 9 bases and 2 bases respectively, with 12 bases between them. Germline V gives CDR1 MNHEY, CDR2 SMNVEV (reference sequence). The CDR3 is made up of 13 amino acids. This CDR3 reads CASHLTVTDTQYF. The CDR3 bases are TGTGCCAGTCATCTGACTGTCACAGATACGCAGTATTTT.

The table lists this clone with a few counts. V and J are TRBV7-7 and TRBJ2-1, with D unresolved. The CDR3 sequence is 13 residues long. Trimming took off 5 bases at V and 10 bases at J, with 15 bases between the two ends. Germline values: CDR1 SSHAT, CDR2 FNYEAQ (reference sequence). This chain's CDR3 is CASSPNRLDEQFF. CDR3 DNA: TGTGCCAGCAGCCCAAATAGGCTAGACGAGCAGTTCTTC.

V gene TRBV6-5 combines with J gene TRBJ2-1; 16 bases line up with TRBD2. Per germline, CDR1 MNHEY and CDR2 SVGAGI. After removal of 4 bases from V and 10 bases from J, the junction contained 4 bases not matched to a gene. The CDR3 runs 15 residues. In DNA, the CDR3 is TGTGCCAGCAGTTGGGGGACTAGCGGGAGGGCAGAGCAGTTCTTC. This codes for CASSWGTSGRAEQFF.

V gene TRBV6-6 combines with J gene TRBJ2-1; TRBD2 matches at 10 bases. CDR1 is MNHNY and CDR2 is SVGAGI in the germline V gene (reference sequence). The CDR3 is made up of 15 amino acids. The V and J ends lost 5 bases and 0 bases, in that order; junction bases with no gene match: 1. In DNA, the CDR3 is TGTGCCAGCAGTACTAGCGGGAACTCCTACAATGAGCAGTTCTTC. Encoded protein: CASSTSGNSYNEQFF.